This entry lists 26 T cell receptor beta chains sequenced from one sample in a study of blood T cell repertoires in COVID-19. The table came from immunoSEQ multiplex PCR; TCRdb's copy has only in-frame clones and leaves some out. The sample lists around 290,000 clones, more than 75% occurring once. Sequences were obtained from PBMCs or T cells enriched from blood (not recorded which). These TCRs come from a woman aged 55-75 years in a cohort exposed to, infected with or recovered from COVID-19 (not recorded which).

Only one count was recorded for this clone. The chain joins TRBV9 to TRBJ2-3; weak D call: TRBD1 (6 bases). V dropped 6 bases and J dropped 2 bases, with 10 bases sitting between them. In germline, CDR1 is SGDLS, CDR2 YYNGEE. This CDR3 spans 13 amino acids. The CDR3 bases are TGTGCCAGCAACAGGGCCGACACAGATACGCAGTATTTT. Translation gives CASNRADTDTQYF.

The chain couples TRBV2 to TRBJ2-6, with D possibly TRBD2 on 6 matching bases. The CDR3 has 16 residues. V lost 8 bases, J lost 1 base, and 15 bases lay in between. CDR1 is SNHLY and CDR2 is FYNNEI in the germline V gene. This CDR3 is CASLVSGGSGANVLTF. The CDR3 DNA sequence: TGTGCCAGCCTGGTTAGTGGGGGGTCTGGGGCCAACGTCCTGACTTTC.

This chain connects TRBV7-2 to TRBJ1-2, with TRBD1 matching 10 bases. The germline V gene encodes CDR1 SGHTA and CDR2 FQGNSA. V was clipped by 2 bases and J by 4 bases; unmatched bases: 10. The CDR3 covers 17 residues. Here the CDR3 DNA reads TGTGCCAGCAGCTTACTAACGGGACAGGGGATTCGCTATGGCTACACCTTC. It is translated as CASSLLTGQGIRYGYTF.

The chain combines TRBV28 with TRBJ1-6; 9 bases align to TRBD1. Germline CDR1 and CDR2: MDHEN and SYDVKM. The CDR3 has 14 residues. Trimming removed 6 bases from V and 10 bases from J; junction bases left unmatched: 7. In nucleotides, the CDR3 is TGTGCCAGCAGACACGGGACAGGGAGGTCACCCCTCCACTTT. Protein sequence: CASRHGTGRSPLHF. Together with reference TRBV28 and TRBJ1-6, the CDR3 gives the full variable domain: DVKVTQSSRYLVKRTGEKVFLECVQDMDHENMFWYRQDPGLGLRLIYFSYDVKMKEKGDIPEGYSVSREKKERFSLILESASTNQTSMYLCASRHGTGRSPLHFGNGTRLTVT.

This clone was seen just once. The chain employs TRBV5-1 and TRBJ2-7; D gene uncertain. Germline CDR1 is SGHRS and CDR2 is YFSETQ. The CDR3 sequence is 13 residues long. V dropped 2 bases and J dropped 5 bases, with 11 bases sitting between them. CDR3 region: CASSLGYRNEQYF. The CDR3 nucleotides are TGCGCCAGCAGCTTAGGCTACAGAAACGAGCAGTACTTC. Drawing the rest from reference TRBV5-1 and TRBJ2-7, the complete variable domain is KAGVTQTPRYLIKTRGQQVTLSCSPISGHRSVSWYQQTPGQGLQFLFEYFSETQRNKGNFPGRFSGRQFSNSRSEMNVSTLELGDSALYLCASSLGYRNEQYFGPGTRLTVT.

A single count supports this clone. In DNA form, the CDR3 reads TGTGCCAGCAGAGAAGGCGGAACCTCCTACAATGAGCAGTTCTTC. Residues: CASREGGTSYNEQFF. The gene calls are TRBV28 and TRBJ2-1; D not resolved. CDR1 and CDR2 (germline): MDHEN, SYDVKM. This CDR3 has 15 residues. V was pared by 6 bases and J by 0 bases, with 12 bases between.

The rearrangement links TRBV18 to TRBJ2-3; possibly TRBD2 for D (6 bases). Trimming removed 5 bases at V and 2 bases at J, with 11 bases between. The CDR3 consists of 14 residues. Germline CDR1 is KGHSH and CDR2 is LQKENI. The CDR3 nucleotides are TGTGCCAGCTCATCGGGACTTAACACAGATACGCAGTATTTT. Protein product: CASSSGLNTDTQYF.

This clone was counted once. The V and J genes are TRBV6-5 and TRBJ2-7; D not resolved. V was shortened by 5 bases and J by 6 bases, with 11 bases between the two germline ends. From germline, CDR1 is MNHEY and CDR2 SVGAGI. The CDR3 has 12 amino acids. The CDR3 loop is CASSSPFGEQYF. The CDR3 DNA is TGTGCCAGCAGTAGCCCGTTTGGCGAGCAGTACTTC.

The count of this clone is one. V gene TRBV21-1 combines with J gene TRBJ1-2. TRBV21-1 is a known pseudogene. This CDR3 has 15 amino acids. CDR3 sequence reads: CASSKEEEWTYGYTF. The CDR3 nucleotides read TGTGCCAGCAGCAAAGAGGAGGAGTGGACCTATGGCTACACCTTC.

The chain is built from TRBV7-6 and TRBJ1-4; D not certain. V dropped 4 bases and J dropped 8 bases, with 14 bases sitting between them. Germline assignment: CDR1 SGHVS and CDR2 FNYEAQ. The CDR3 spans 14 residues. The CDR3: CASSSPVEGEKLFF. CDR3 DNA: TGTGCCAGCAGCTCCCCCGTGGAGGGCGAAAAACTGTTTTTT.

The chain links TRBV2 to TRBJ2-4; tentatively, D is TRBD2 (5 bases). The CDR3 runs to 16 residues. Germline V CDR1 and CDR2: SNHLY, FYNNEI. Trimming removed 6 bases at V and 7 bases at J, with 22 bases between. The CDR3 DNA reads TGTGCCAGCAGGGCATCCCGGGGTGGGAGAGTGAACATTCAGTACTTC. It codes for CASRASRGGRVNIQYF.

This clone was seen more than once but under ten times. V is TRBV28 and J is TRBJ1-2; 10 bases are a match to TRBD1. Germline V CDR1 and CDR2: MDHEN, SYDVKM. The junction had 8 bases not matched to a gene; V was cut back by 5 bases and J by 5 bases. This CDR3 has 15 amino acids. DNA of the CDR3: TGTGCCAGCAGTCAGTCTCCGGGACAGGGGTATGGCTACACCTTC. This translates into CASSQSPGQGYGYTF.

The genes are TRBV29-1 and TRBJ1-5; 9 positions agree with TRBD1. V trimming: 5 bases; J trimming: 4 bases; junction bases outside the gene matches: 9. The CDR3 totals 15 residues. CDR1 is SQVTM and CDR2 is ANQGSEA in the germline V gene. In nucleotides, the CDR3 is TGCAGCGTTACGGGGGGACAGGGTCAAAATCAGCCCCAGCATTTT. Its translation is CSVTGGQGQNQPQHF.

The chain has TRBV5-6 and TRBJ2-2, with 10 bases fitting TRBD2. V shed 2 bases, J shed 4 bases, and the junction held 5 bases outside the gene matches. In germline, CDR1 is SGHDT, CDR2 YYEEEE. This CDR3 spans 16 amino acids. In nucleotides, the CDR3 is TGTGCCAGCAGCTTCGGACTAGCGGATTTCACCGGGGAGCTGTTTTTT. This sequence encodes CASSFGLADFTGELFF.

V usage is TRBV28 and J usage is TRBJ2-7; the match to TRBD2 covers 9 bases. Germline CDR1 reads MDHEN; CDR2 reads SYDVKM. CDR3 length: 13 residues. The ends lost 6 bases at V and 7 bases at J; junction bases unmatched: 7. The CDR3: CASSLTSGSEQYF. CDR3 nucleotide sequence: TGTGCCAGCAGCCTGACTAGCGGCAGTGAGCAGTACTTC. Full variable domain (remainder filled in from reference TRBV28 and TRBJ2-7): DVKVTQSSRYLVKRTGEKVFLECVQDMDHENMFWYRQDPGLGLRLIYFSYDVKMKEKGDIPEGYSVSREKKERFSLILESASTNQTSMYLCASSLTSGSEQYFGPGTRLTVT.

This clone came up a few times. J is TRBJ1-2 and V is TRBV28, with 7 bases identical to TRBD1. Trimming took 7 bases from V and 7 from J; bases not matched to a gene: 12. CDR1 and CDR2 (germline): MDHEN, SYDVKM. The CDR3 is 14 residues long. The CDR3 region has the DNA TGTGCCAGCACCCCATGGACAGGAGGAGGTGGCTACACCTTC. Its protein product is CASTPWTGGGGYTF.

J is TRBJ2-1 and V is TRBV6-5; 10 positions match TRBD2. Per the germline V gene, CDR1 is MNHEY and CDR2 is SVGAGI. This CDR3 is 15 amino acids long. Trimming at V came to 10 bases and at J to 4 bases, leaving 10 bases not matched to a gene. In DNA form, the CDR3 reads TGTGCCATCGGACTAGCGGCAACCGTATACAATGAGCAGTTCTTC. Protein: CAIGLAATVYNEQFF.

V and J are TRBV14 and TRBJ1-2, with 8 bases matching TRBD1. There are 15 residues in the CDR3. With 4 bases clipped from V and 4 bases from J, the junction kept 8 bases outside the gene matches. Germline assignment: CDR1 SGHDN and CDR2 FVKESK. The DNA of the CDR3 is TGTGCCAGCAGCCCCCATGGACAGGGTCGCTATGGCTACACCTTC. It is translated as CASSPHGQGRYGYTF. The variable domain in full, with the rest retrieved from reference TRBV14 and TRBJ1-2, is EAGVTQFPSHSVIEKGQTVTLRCDPISGHDNLYWYRRVMGKEIKFLLHFVKESKQDESGMPNNRFLAERTGGTYSTLKVQPAELEDSGVYFCASSPHGQGRYGYTFGSGTRLTVV.

The CDR3 coding sequence is TGTGCCAGCAGCTTGCACGCTTCCAGGGGGCTCTACGAGCAGTACTTC. Translating it yields CASSLHASRGLYEQYF. The gene calls are TRBV5-5 and TRBJ2-7, with 8 bases aligning to TRBD1. The germline V gene has CDR1 SGHKS and CDR2 YYEKEE (reference sequence). CDR3 size: 16 residues. V lost 1 base, J lost 3 bases, and 9 bases stayed unmatched.

CDR3 amino acids: CASSLGQGMTEAFF. The DNA for the CDR3 is TGTGCCAGCAGCTTGGGACAGGGGATGACTGAAGCTTTCTTT. This chain uses TRBV7-9 with TRBJ1-1; 10 positions match TRBD1. After removal of 3 bases from V and 5 bases from J, the junction contained 3 bases not matched to a gene. The length of the CDR3 is 14 residues. Germline CDR1 SEHNR, CDR2 FQNEAQ (reference sequence).

The chain has TRBV28 and TRBJ2-7, with 9 positions matching TRBD1. Germline V gene data show CDR1 as MDHEN and CDR2 as SYDVKM. With 7 bases clipped from V and 4 bases from J, the junction kept 14 bases outside the gene matches. CDR3 size: 16 residues. CDR3 residues: CASKPAPGQGRYEQYF. CDR3 DNA: TGTGCCAGCAAACCCGCCCCGGGACAGGGTCGATACGAGCAGTACTTC. Full variable domain (remainder filled in from reference TRBV28 and TRBJ2-7): DVKVTQSSRYLVKRTGEKVFLECVQDMDHENMFWYRQDPGLGLRLIYFSYDVKMKEKGDIPEGYSVSREKKERFSLILESASTNQTSMYLCASKPAPGQGRYEQYFGPGTRLTVT.

The chain uses TRBV7-3 and TRBJ2-2, with TRBD2 as a possible D gene (7 bases). The ends were cut back, 2 bases at V and 4 bases at J, with 14 bases in the middle. CDR3 length equals 16 residues. Germline lookup yields CDR1 SGHTA and CDR2 FQGTGA. CDR3 sequence: CASSLGRGKGTGELFF. The CDR3 DNA is TGTGCCAGCAGCTTAGGGAGGGGGAAGGGCACCGGGGAGCTGTTTTTT.

The count of this clone is one. The J gene is TRBJ1-2, the V gene TRBV18; D is possibly TRBD1 (5 bases). V dropped 1 base and J dropped 6 bases, with 12 bases sitting between them. Germline V gene lookup returns CDR1 KGHSH and CDR2 LQKENI. There are 14 residues in the CDR3. The CDR3 coding sequence is TGTGCCAGCTCACCACAGGGGCCCTTCGATGGCTACACCTTC. This codes for CASSPQGPFDGYTF.

This sequence joins TRBV24-1 and TRBJ2-3; 10 bases line up with TRBD1. Germline loops: CDR1 KGHDR, CDR2 SFDVKD. Germline trimming cut 4 bases from V and 6 bases from J; bases unmatched to any gene: 6. There are 15 residues in the CDR3. The CDR3 here is CATSEAGQGTDTQYF. The DNA of the CDR3 is TGTGCCACCAGTGAAGCGGGACAGGGGACCGATACGCAGTATTTT.

In this sample, this clone turned up once. The chain links TRBV5-1 to TRBJ2-3, with TRBD2 matching 7 bases. This CDR3 has 14 residues. The germline CDR1 and CDR2 sequences are SGHRS and YFSETQ. J gave up 2 bases and V 9 bases, and 9 bases lay outside the gene matches. The CDR3 DNA is TGCGCCACTGCCACGGCGGGGGACACAGATACGCAGTATTTT. Its translation: CATATAGDTDTQYF.

V usage is TRBV2 and J usage is TRBJ1-1; D unresolved. Germline CDR1 reads SNHLY; CDR2 reads FYNNEI. CDR3 length: 12 residues. Trimming took 5 bases from V and 4 from J, leaving 8 bases between them. The CDR3 protein is CASSWSGTEAFF. In DNA, the CDR3 is TGTGCCAGCAGTTGGTCCGGCACTGAAGCTTTCTTT.